The rows below give T cell receptor beta chains drawn from one sample of a study of CD8+CD57+ T cells in acquired aplastic anemia. One entry per CDR3 protein, called by TCRdb with MiXCR from the reads. This sample has 150,000 to 200,000 distinct CDR3 sequences; 50% to 75% occur once, and the top ten carry around 45%. Sequences were obtained from sorted CD4+, CD8+, or CD8+CD57+ T cells (not recorded which) from PBMCs. These receptor sequences come from a human donor in good health. Each CDR3 is given with its conserved first and last residue. Not all rows give a size; the values are once, few, many and, for expanded clones, a class.

v_call	clone_size	j_call	cdr3_aa
TRBV6-5	few	TRBJ1-1	CASSYRGSEAFF
TRBV5-8	.	TRBJ2-1	CASSLAGQGYNEQFF
TRBV7-2	few	TRBJ2-3	CASRPPGLASDTQYF
TRBV7-8	few	TRBJ2-1	CASSFLSSGEQFF
TRBV6-4	.	TRBJ1-1	CASSGEAGLEAFF
TRBV7-3	.	TRBJ2-2	CASSYNPHTGELFF
TRBV7-9	few	TRBJ2-1	CASSLGNRGVNEQFF
TRBV19	many	TRBJ2-5	CASSITDSQETQYF
TRBV15	few	TRBJ2-1	CATSSGTAYNEQFF
TRBV12-3/TRBV12-4	.	TRBJ2-2	CASSFFDTGELFF
TRBV19	.	TRBJ1-6	CASSKDKGANSPLHF
TRBV7-2	.	TRBJ2-7	CASSLARTGDYEQYF
TRBV29-1	.	TRBJ2-5	CSVELTGGLGETQYF
TRBV5-1	.	TRBJ2-7	CASSWGGRSSYEQYF
TRBV7-9	many	TRBJ2-5	CASSSDWQETQYF
TRBV7-8	.	TRBJ1-1	CASSLVLSEGTEAFF
TRBV7-9	.	TRBJ1-2	CASMGGYGYTF
TRBV24-1	.	TRBJ1-5	CATSDSTGGDQPQHF
TRBV11-2	many	TRBJ1-2	CASSLQGANYGYTF
TRBV12-3/TRBV12-4	few	TRBJ2-7	CASRSGTGPYEQYF
TRBV20-1	.	TRBJ2-7	CSASGRPYEQYF
TRBV20-1	.	TRBJ1-2	CSAPDRARGGYTF
TRBV24-1	.	TRBJ1-1	CASTTSGGGGTEAFF
TRBV5-1	.	TRBJ2-3	CASSLERRDTQYF
TRBV29-1	many	TRBJ2-7	CSVVTGPSYEQYF
TRBV24-1	many	TRBJ1-3	CATRGNTIYF
TRBV5-6	.	TRBJ2-7	CATQTGGLYEQYF
TRBV7-2	.	TRBJ2-7	CASTPWGSSYEQYF
TRBV3-1	few	TRBJ2-1	CASSLGYSSYNEQFF
TRBV14	.	TRBJ1-2	CASSRRGGSRGDGYTF
TRBV18	.	TRBJ2-7	CASSPPSGNSYEQYF
TRBV7-3	.	TRBJ2-5	CASSLAQVQETQYF
TRBV5-5	.	TRBJ1-1	CASNLADGNTEAFF
TRBV6-6	.	TRBJ2-3	CASSEGTGGADTQYF
TRBV15	medium-sized	TRBJ2-2	CATSTIRFGPGELFF
TRBV24-1	.	TRBJ1-5	CATSGQGYYQPQHF
TRBV6-4	many	TRBJ2-1	CASSPGGSAGEQFF
TRBV10-1	.	TRBJ1-4	CASSTDRRLNEKLFF
TRBV10-2	.	TRBJ2-7	CASTPMLAGALEQYF
TRBV19	.	TRBJ1-5	CASSAGTDAYGVQPQHF
TRBV30	few	TRBJ2-1	CAWSRGSTGNEQFF
TRBV9	many	TRBJ2-1	CASSDNALNNEQFF
TRBV15	once	TRBJ1-5	CATSRHQKPQHF
TRBV7-2	.	TRBJ2-5	CASSLEGRTQETQYF
TRBV5-4	.	TRBJ1-2	CASNQNGYGYTF
TRBV7-6	.	TRBJ2-7	CASSLAVGSYEQYF
TRBV5-5	.	TRBJ2-5	CASSVGGGEYQETQYF
TRBV7-9	.	TRBJ2-3	CASSSLTGGGETQYF
TRBV20-1	.	TRBJ2-7	CSALDREGSYEQYF
TRBV9	.	TRBJ2-7	CASSVGGLAYSHEQYF
TRBV7-2	few	TRBJ2-3	CASSFRLQGGDTQYF
TRBV6-2/TRBV6-3	few	TRBJ2-7	CASSYVPLAGVRVYEQYF
TRBV2	.	TRBJ2-5	CASSPASGAQETQYF
TRBV9	once	TRBJ2-2	CASSVAIANTGELFF
TRBV9	many	TRBJ1-3	CASSASGAGNTIYF